Reported below is one T cell receptor beta chain. This entry is derived from a study of T cells in narcolepsy. Study context: Healthy controls were enrolled alongside patients with narcolepsy type 1 or type 2.

Sequenced by immunoSEQ multiplex PCR; TCRdb stores in-frame clones only, minus some. This sample carries some 32,000 clones, roughly four fifths of them seen once, and the ten largest clones take under 1.4%. Germline trimming cut 5 bases from V and 5 bases from J; bases unmatched to any gene: 6. The CDR3 runs to 14 residues. Germline CDR1 and CDR2: GTSNPN and SVGIG (reference sequence). Sequences were obtained from CD45RA- memory CD4+ T cells from PBMCs. The clonotype was recovered from a human donor with narcolepsy. The rearrangement links TRBV30 to TRBJ2-4, with 10 bases lining up with TRBD2. CDR3 DNA sequence: TGTGCCTGGCGTCTAGCGGGGGCTCAAAACATTCAGTACTTC. It is translated as CAWRLAGAQNIQYF.